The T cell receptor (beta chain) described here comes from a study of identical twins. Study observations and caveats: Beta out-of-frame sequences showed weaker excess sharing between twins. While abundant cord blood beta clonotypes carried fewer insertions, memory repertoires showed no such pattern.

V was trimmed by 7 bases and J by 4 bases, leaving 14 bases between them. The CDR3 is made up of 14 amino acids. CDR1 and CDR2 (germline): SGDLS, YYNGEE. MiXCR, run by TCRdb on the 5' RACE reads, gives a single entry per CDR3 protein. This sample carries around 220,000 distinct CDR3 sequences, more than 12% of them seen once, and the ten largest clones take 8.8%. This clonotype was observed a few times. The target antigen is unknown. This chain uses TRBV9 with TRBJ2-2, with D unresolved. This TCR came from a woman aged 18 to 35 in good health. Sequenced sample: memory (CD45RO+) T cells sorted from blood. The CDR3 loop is CASSPGSGTGELFF. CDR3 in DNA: TGTGCCAGCTCCCCTGGATCGGGCACCGGGGAGCTGTTTTTT.